A single sample gave rise to the 8 T cell receptor beta chains below, sequenced in a study of CD8 T cells in ankylosing spondylitis. Each CDR3 protein gets one entry after TCRdb re-called the 5' RACE reads with MiXCR. The sample holds roughly 180,000 distinct CDR3 sequences, around 13% seen once. Source material: blood, either unsorted or a sorted T cell fraction (not recorded which). These TCRs come from a male donor with ankylosing spondylitis or in good health (not recorded which).

This clonotype has a handful of counts. V and J are TRBV29-1 and TRBJ2-5; 7 bases line up with TRBD2. V shed 3 bases, J shed 2 bases, and the junction held 3 bases outside the gene matches. Germline lookup yields CDR1 SQVTM and CDR2 ANQGSEA. There are 13 residues in the CDR3. The DNA for the CDR3 is TGCAGCGTTGAGGGGAGGGGACAAGAGACCCAGTACTTC. Its translation is CSVEGRGQETQYF.

This clonotype was detected a few times. The chain links TRBV6-2 or TRBV6-3 to TRBJ1-2; 9 bases are a match to TRBD1. J was trimmed by 5 bases and V by 7 bases; bases with no gene match: 5. The CDR3 is 13 residues long. CDR1 is MNHEY and CDR2 is SVGEGT in the germline V gene. CDR3 sequence: CASMFGTGYGYTF. CDR3 coding DNA: TGTGCCAGCATGTTCGGGACAGGGTATGGCTACACCTTC.

This clonotype was seen more than once but under ten times. This chain connects TRBV12-3 or TRBV12-4 to TRBJ1-1, with D hard to call. Between the trimmed V and J ends, which lost 3 bases and 4 bases, there was a span of 6 bases. This CDR3 spans 12 amino acids. CDR3 amino acids: CASSLGFTEAFF. The CDR3 nucleotides read TGTGCCAGCAGTTTGGGGTTCACTGAAGCTTTCTTT.

This clonotype was counted a few times. The chain recombines TRBV7-9 with TRBJ1-2; weak D call: TRBD1 (6 bases). The V end was cut by 5 bases, the J end by 0 bases, with 13 bases between. Germline V CDR1 and CDR2: SEHNR, FQNEAQ (reference sequence). The CDR3 covers 15 residues. In DNA, the CDR3 is TGTGCCAGCAGCGATGCAGGGGATGCTAACTATGGCTACACCTTC. This gives the protein CASSDAGDANYGYTF.

The V and J genes are TRBV13 and TRBJ2-5; no firm D call. The CDR3 covers 15 residues. Germline V CDR1 and CDR2: PRHDT, FYEKMQ (reference sequence). V lost 0 bases to trimming and J lost 5 bases, with 13 bases between them. For the CDR3, the DNA is TGTGCCAGCAGCTTAGGCGGCGGCTTCCTCGAGACCCAGTACTTC. This codes for CASSLGGGFLETQYF.

The V call is TRBV12-3 or TRBV12-4, the J call TRBJ2-1; weak D call: TRBD2 (5 bases). The CDR3 loop spans 11 amino acids. Trimming shortened V by 6 bases and J by 15 bases, and 15 bases separated the two germline ends. The CDR3 DNA follows: TGTGCCAGCAGCCCACTAGGAGTTCCGTTCTTC. Protein sequence: CASSPLGVPFF.

V gene TRBV6-1 combines with J gene TRBJ1-4; the D is unclear. V dropped 6 bases and J dropped 4 bases, with 12 bases sitting between them. CDR1 and CDR2 (germline): MNHNS, SASEGT. This CDR3 comprises 14 residues. In nucleotides, the CDR3 is TGTGCCAGCAGCCCCTCCCCTCGTAATGAAAAACTGTTTTTT. Its translation: CASSPSPRNEKLFF.

Only a few counts were recorded for this clonotype. The rearrangement uses TRBV30 and TRBJ2-1; unclear D gene. The CDR3 runs 12 residues. Germline V gene sequence: CDR1 GTSNPN, CDR2 SVGIG (reference sequence). V was trimmed by 4 bases and J by 6 bases, leaving 10 bases between them. The CDR3 sequence: CAWTAMGNEQFF. CDR3 bases: TGTGCCTGGACGGCAATGGGCAATGAGCAGTTCTTC.